This T cell receptor beta chain came from a study of blood T cell repertoires in COVID-19. About the research overall: COVID-19 samples from acute and convalescent phases originated in the United States, Italy and Spain. From T cells, B-cell-depleted T cells, or PBMCs came the material, which was cDNA or gDNA.

Per the original data handling: Reference gene primer amplification gave nucleated cell count estimates. Assay used: immunoSEQ multiplex PCR; TCRdb lists only in-frame clones, some missing. For V, J and clone size, that table is used; D and trimming come from the DNA. The sample lists under 200,000 clones, under 80% occurring once. With 3 bases removed from V and 7 bases from J, the gap between germline ends came to 12 bases. The CDR3 covers 13 residues. CDR1 is WSHSY and CDR2 is SAAADI in the germline V gene. Specimen: peripheral blood. This clonotype was obtained from a man aged 70 or older with acute or convalescent COVID-19. The V gene is TRBV10-2, the J gene TRBJ2-5; possibly TRBD2 for D (6 bases). The CDR3 sequence: CASSDSPGGTQYF. The DNA for the CDR3 is TGCGCCAGCAGTGATTCGCCCGGGGGGACCCAGTACTTC.